This T cell receptor (beta chain) was found in a study of shared clonotypes between healthy human individuals. Study-wide context: Donors were a couple of women and a few men aged 18 to 49.

Negatively enriched CD4+ T cells were divided by CD45RA into naive and memory. The table came from immunoSEQ multiplex PCR; TCRdb's copy has only in-frame clones and leaves some out. The profile shows under 1,100,000 clones, approximately 80% of them singletons. Germline CDR1 reads SGDLS; CDR2 reads YYNGEE. The length of the CDR3 is 15 residues. Trimming at V came to 3 bases and at J to 4 bases, leaving 7 bases not matched to a gene. The chain recombines TRBV9 with TRBJ2-3, with 8 positions matching TRBD2. This clonotype was sampled from a man aged 18 to 29 in good health. Some clones in this sample may be carry-over from other donors' samples. The material sequenced was memory CD4+ T cells from PBMCs. Subset: CD45RA-negative fraction. The CDR3 loop reads CASSAQAGVADTQYF. CDR3 bases: TGTGCCAGCAGCGCGCAAGCGGGAGTTGCAGATACGCAGTATTTT.